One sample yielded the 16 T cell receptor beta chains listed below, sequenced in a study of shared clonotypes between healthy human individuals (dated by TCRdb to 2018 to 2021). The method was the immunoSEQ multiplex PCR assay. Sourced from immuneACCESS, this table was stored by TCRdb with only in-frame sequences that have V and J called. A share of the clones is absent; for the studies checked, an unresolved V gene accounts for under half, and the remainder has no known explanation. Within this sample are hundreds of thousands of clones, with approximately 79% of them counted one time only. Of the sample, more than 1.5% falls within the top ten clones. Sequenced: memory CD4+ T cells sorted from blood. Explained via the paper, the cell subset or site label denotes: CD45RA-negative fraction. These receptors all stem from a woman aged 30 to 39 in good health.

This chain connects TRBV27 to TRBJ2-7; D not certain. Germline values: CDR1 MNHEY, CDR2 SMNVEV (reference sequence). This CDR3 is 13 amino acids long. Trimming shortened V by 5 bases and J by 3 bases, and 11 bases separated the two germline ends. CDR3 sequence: CASSTKPGYEQYF. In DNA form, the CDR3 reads TGTGCCAGCAGTACAAAACCCGGCTACGAGCAGTACTTC.

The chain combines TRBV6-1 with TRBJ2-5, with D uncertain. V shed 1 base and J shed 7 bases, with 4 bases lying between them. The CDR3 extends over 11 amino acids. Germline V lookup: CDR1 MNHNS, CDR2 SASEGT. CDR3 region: CASSEGATQYF. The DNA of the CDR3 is TGTGCCAGCAGTGAAGGGGCGACCCAGTACTTC.

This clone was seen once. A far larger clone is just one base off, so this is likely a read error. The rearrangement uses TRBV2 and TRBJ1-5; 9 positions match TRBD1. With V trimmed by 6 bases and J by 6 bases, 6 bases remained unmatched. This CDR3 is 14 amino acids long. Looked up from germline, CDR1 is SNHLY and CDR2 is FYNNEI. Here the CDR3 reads CASRRTGGGQPQHF. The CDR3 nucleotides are TGTGCCAGCAGACGTACAGGGGGCGGTCAGCCCCAGCATTTT.

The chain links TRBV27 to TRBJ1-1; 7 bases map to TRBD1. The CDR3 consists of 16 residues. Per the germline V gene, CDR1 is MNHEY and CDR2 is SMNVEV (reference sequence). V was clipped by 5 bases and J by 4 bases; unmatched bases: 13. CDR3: CASSTNYQGEGTEAFF. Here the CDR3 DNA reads TGTGCCAGCAGTACTAATTATCAGGGGGAGGGCACTGAAGCTTTCTTT.

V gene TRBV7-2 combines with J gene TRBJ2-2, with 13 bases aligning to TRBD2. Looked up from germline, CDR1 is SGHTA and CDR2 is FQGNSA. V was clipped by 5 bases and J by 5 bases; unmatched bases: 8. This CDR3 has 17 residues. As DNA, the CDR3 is TGTGCCAGCAGCACTCGACTAGCGGGAGGACGGACCGGGGAGCTGTTTTTT. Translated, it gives CASSTRLAGGRTGELFF.

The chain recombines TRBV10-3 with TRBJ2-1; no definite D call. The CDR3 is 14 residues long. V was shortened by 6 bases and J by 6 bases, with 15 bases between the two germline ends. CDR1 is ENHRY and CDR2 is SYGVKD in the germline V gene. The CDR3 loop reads CAIRENDPLNEQFF. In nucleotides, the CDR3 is TGTGCCATCAGGGAGAACGACCCCCTCAATGAGCAGTTCTTC.

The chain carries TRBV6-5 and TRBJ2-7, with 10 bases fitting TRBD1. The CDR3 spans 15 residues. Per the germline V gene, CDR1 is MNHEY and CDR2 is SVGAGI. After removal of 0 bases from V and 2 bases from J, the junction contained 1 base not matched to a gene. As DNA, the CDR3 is TGTGCCAGCAGTTACTCGGGACAGGGGCCCTACGAGCAGTACTTC. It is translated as CASSYSGQGPYEQYF.

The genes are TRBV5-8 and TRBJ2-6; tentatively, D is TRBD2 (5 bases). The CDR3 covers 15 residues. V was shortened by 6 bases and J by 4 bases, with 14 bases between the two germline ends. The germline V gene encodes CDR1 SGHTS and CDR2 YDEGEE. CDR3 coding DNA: TGTGCCAGCACCCTAGGAGGTTTGGGGGCCAACGTCCTGACTTTC. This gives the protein CASTLGGLGANVLTF.

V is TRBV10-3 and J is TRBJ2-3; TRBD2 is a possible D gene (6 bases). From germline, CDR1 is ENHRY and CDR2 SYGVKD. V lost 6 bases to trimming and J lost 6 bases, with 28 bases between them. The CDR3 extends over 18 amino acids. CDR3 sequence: CAIRDALKSSGVTDTQYF. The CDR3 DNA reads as TGTGCCATCAGAGACGCTTTAAAGAGCTCGGGAGTTACGGATACGCAGTATTTT.

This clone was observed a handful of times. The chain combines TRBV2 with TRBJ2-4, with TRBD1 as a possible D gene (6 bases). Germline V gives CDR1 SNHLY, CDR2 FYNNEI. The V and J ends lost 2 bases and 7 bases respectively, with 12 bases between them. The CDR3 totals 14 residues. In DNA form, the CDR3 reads TGTGCCAGCAGTGAATTGGCAGGGGTGAACATTCAGTACTTC. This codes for CASSELAGVNIQYF. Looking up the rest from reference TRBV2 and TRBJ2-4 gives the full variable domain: EPEVTQTPSHQVTQMGQEVILRCVPISNHLYFYWYRQILGQKVEFLVSFYNNEISEKSEIFDDQFSVERPDGSNFTLKIRSTKLEDSAMYFCASSELAGVNIQYFGAGTRLSVL.

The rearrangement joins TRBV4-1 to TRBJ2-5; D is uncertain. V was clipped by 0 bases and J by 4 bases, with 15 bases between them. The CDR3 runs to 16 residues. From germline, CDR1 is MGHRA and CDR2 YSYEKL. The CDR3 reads CASSQDGSRRVETQYF. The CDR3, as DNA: TGCGCCAGCAGCCAAGACGGATCGAGAAGGGTAGAGACCCAGTACTTC.

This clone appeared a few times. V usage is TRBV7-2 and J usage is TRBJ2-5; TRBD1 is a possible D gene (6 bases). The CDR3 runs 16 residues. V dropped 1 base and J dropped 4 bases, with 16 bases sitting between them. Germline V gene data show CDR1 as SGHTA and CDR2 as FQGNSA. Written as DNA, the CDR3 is TGTGCCAGCAGCTTAGTTGGGGGCGTGCGTGGAGAGACCCAGTACTTC. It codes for CASSLVGGVRGETQYF.

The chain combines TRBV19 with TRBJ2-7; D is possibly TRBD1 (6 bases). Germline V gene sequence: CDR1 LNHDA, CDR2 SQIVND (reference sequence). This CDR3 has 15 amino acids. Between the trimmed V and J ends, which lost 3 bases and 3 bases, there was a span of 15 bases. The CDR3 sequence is CASSIGAGALYEQYF. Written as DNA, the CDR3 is TGTGCCAGTAGTATCGGGGCAGGGGCTCTCTACGAGCAGTACTTC.

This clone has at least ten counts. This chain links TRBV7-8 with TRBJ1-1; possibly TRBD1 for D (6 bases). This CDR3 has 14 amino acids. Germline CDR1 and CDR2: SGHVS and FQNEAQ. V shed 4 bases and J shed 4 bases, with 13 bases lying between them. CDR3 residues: CASSSTGHTTEAFF. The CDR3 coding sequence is TGTGCCAGCAGCTCCACAGGGCATACCACTGAAGCTTTCTTT.

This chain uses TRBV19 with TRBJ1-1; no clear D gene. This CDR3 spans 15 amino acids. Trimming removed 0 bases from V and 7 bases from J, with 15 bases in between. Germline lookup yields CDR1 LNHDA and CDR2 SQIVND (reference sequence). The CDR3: CASSIEGRTNGEAFF. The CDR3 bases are TGTGCCAGTAGTATAGAGGGCAGGACCAACGGTGAAGCTTTCTTT.

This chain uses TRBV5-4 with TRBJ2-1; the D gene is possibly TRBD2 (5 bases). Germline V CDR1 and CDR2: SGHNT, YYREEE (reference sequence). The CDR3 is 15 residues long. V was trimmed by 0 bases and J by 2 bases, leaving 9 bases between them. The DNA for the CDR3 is TGTGCCAGCAGCTTGGACGGGAACACCTACAATGAGCAGTTCTTC. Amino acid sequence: CASSLDGNTYNEQFF.